These 3 T cell receptor beta chains were all obtained from the same sample, sequenced in a study of blood T cell repertoires in COVID-19. Clones were read by immunoSEQ multiplex PCR, and TCRdb kept only the in-frame ones, dropping some. Of about 200,000 clones in the sample, around 90% were seen once. The material sequenced was peripheral blood. The receptors come from a man aged 50 or older with acute or convalescent COVID-19.

This clone has only one observation. The gene calls are TRBV2 and TRBJ1-4; 7 positions agree with TRBD1. Germline assignment: CDR1 SNHLY and CDR2 FYNNEI. V was pared by 8 bases and J by 3 bases, with 0 bases of the junction left unmatched. The CDR3 contains 12 residues. As DNA, the CDR3 is TGTGCCAGCCAGGGGGCTAATGAAAAACTGTTTTTT. Amino acids: CASQGANEKLFF.

The V gene is TRBV5-1, the J gene TRBJ2-5, with 8 bases lining up with TRBD1. The V gene's germline CDR1 is SGHRS and CDR2 YFSETQ. V lost 4 bases and J lost 3; bases outside the gene matches: 5. The CDR3 has 14 amino acids. The CDR3 DNA reads as TGCGCCAGCAGCCCAGGGGGCAGGGAAGAGACCCAGTACTTC. This encodes CASSPGGREETQYF.

The chain joins TRBV11-2 to TRBJ2-1; TRBD2 matches at 9 bases. The CDR3 spans 16 residues. The ends lost 1 base at V and 2 bases at J; junction bases unmatched: 3. Germline V gene lookup returns CDR1 SGHAT and CDR2 FQNNGV. The CDR3 sequence: CASSLGPSGTYNEQFF. As DNA, the CDR3 is TGTGCCAGCAGCTTAGGGCCTAGCGGGACCTACAATGAGCAGTTCTTC.